Described below is a single T cell receptor (beta chain) sequence and its context. In germline, CDR1 is MNHNS, CDR2 SASEGT. V was trimmed by 1 base and J by 7 bases, leaving 14 bases between them. CDR3 size: 15 residues. The sample belongs to a study of cytomegalovirus exposure and HLA in healthy donors. In the PCR, 60 Vbeta and 13 Jbeta primers were used. Sequencing used immunoSEQ multiplex PCR; TCRdb keeps in-frame clones, though not all of them. The repertoire holds about 35,000 clones, with 85% to 95% as singletons. V usage is TRBV6-1 and J usage is TRBJ2-4; the D gene is possibly TRBD2 (6 bases). The receptor's source is a woman in her late teens or twenties in good health and CMV-seronegative. Sequencing was performed on PBMCs. This chain's CDR3 is CASSEGEAVGNIQYF. The CDR3 DNA reads TGTGCCAGCAGTGAAGGGGAGGCGGTTGGGAACATTCAGTACTTC.